Presented here are 25 T cell receptor beta chains from one specimen sequenced in a study of blood T cells in healthy people across ages. A J-beta primer mix and a sample-barcoded 5' primer were used in a second PCR of roughly 7 to 12 cycles. MiXCR was run by TCRdb on the 5' RACE reads, yielding one entry per CDR3 protein. Of 1.5 million to 2 million distinct CDR3 sequences in the sample, 28% were seen once. Specimen: blood. The source is a woman aged 25 to 39 in good health.

The chain combines TRBV3-1 with TRBJ1-2, with D possibly matching TRBD1 (5 bases). The CDR3 spans 16 residues. Germline loops: CDR1 LGHDT, CDR2 YNNKEL (reference sequence). The ends were cut back, 0 bases at V and 7 bases at J, with 18 bases in the middle. The CDR3 DNA reads TGTGCCAGCAGCCAAGAAGGAGGCAGGGATCGGCTTGGCTACACCTTC. Its translation: CASSQEGGRDRLGYTF.

The chain joins TRBV5-1 to TRBJ1-1, with D possibly being TRBD1 (5 bases). From germline, CDR1 is SGHRS and CDR2 YFSETQ. There are 15 residues in the CDR3. Trimming took off 4 bases at V and 3 bases at J, with 16 bases between the two ends. The DNA for the CDR3 is TGCGCCAGCAGCCAATCCGGGGCAGTTGACACTGAAGCTTTCTTT. This encodes CASSQSGAVDTEAFF.

This chain uses TRBV29-1 with TRBJ2-7; D might be TRBD1 or TRBD2, each matching 5 bases. Trimming stripped 0 bases from V and 6 bases from J, with 15 bases between. Germline-derived CDR1 and CDR2 are SQVTM and ANQGSEA. The CDR3 runs to 14 residues. The CDR3 DNA reads as TGCAGCGTTGAAGACTGGGGACCTGCTCCCGAGCAGTACTTC. It encodes CSVEDWGPAPEQYF.

This clonotype was counted many times. CDR3 amino acids: CASSDAFKSRHEQFF. Written as DNA, the CDR3 is TGTGCCAGCAGTGACGCGTTTAAATCACGTCATGAGCAGTTCTTC. The J gene is TRBJ2-1, the V gene TRBV2; unclear D gene. V dropped 3 bases and J dropped 8 bases, with 17 bases sitting between them. The CDR3 is 15 residues long. Germline CDR1 and CDR2: SNHLY and FYNNEI.

This clonotype was counted at least ten times. The J gene is TRBJ2-7, the V gene TRBV27, with D tentatively TRBD1 (7 bases). Trimming removed 6 bases at V and 7 bases at J, with 16 bases between. Germline V CDR1 and CDR2: MNHEY, SMNVEV (reference sequence). The CDR3 totals 13 residues. CDR3 region: CASRPSGGREQYF. The CDR3, as DNA: TGTGCCAGCAGACCCTCAGGGGGGAGGGAGCAGTACTTC.

The V call is TRBV20-1, the J call TRBJ2-3; TRBD1 agrees at 10 bases. The CDR3 totals 15 residues. Germline V gene data show CDR1 as DFQATT and CDR2 as SNEGSKA (reference sequence). The trim removed 6 bases at V and 1 base at J, leaving 7 bases unmatched. The CDR3 sequence: CSAERQGAGTDTQYF. In DNA, the CDR3 is TGCAGTGCGGAAAGACAGGGGGCGGGCACAGATACGCAGTATTTT.

This clonotype has ten or more counts. This chain joins TRBV6-6 and TRBJ2-7; 11 positions agree with TRBD2. The germline V gene encodes CDR1 MNHNY and CDR2 SVGAGI (reference sequence). The CDR3 is made up of 17 amino acids. Trimming cost V 5 bases and J 0 bases; bases outside gene matches: 9. As DNA, the CDR3 is TGTGCCAGCAGTCGACTAGCGGGGCCAACTAGCTCCTACGAGCAGTACTTC. Protein sequence: CASSRLAGPTSSYEQYF.

In this sample, this clonotype turned up many times. The chain combines TRBV29-1 with TRBJ1-5; 8 positions match TRBD1. The germline V gene encodes CDR1 SQVTM and CDR2 ANQGSEA. The J segment lost 7 bases and the V segment lost 4 bases, leaving 6 bases of the junction unmatched. This CDR3 comprises 13 residues. CDR3 DNA sequence: TGCAGCGTTGCAGGGGGCCGGGGCCAGCCCCAGCATTTT. Translated: CSVAGGRGQPQHF.

The rearrangement links TRBV20-1 to TRBJ2-7, with D maybe TRBD2 (6 bases). Trimming shortened V by 1 base and J by 4 bases, and 8 bases separated the two germline ends. The germline gives CDR1 DFQATT, CDR2 SNEGSKA (reference sequence). The CDR3 has 12 amino acids. The CDR3 reads CSARAEGYEQYF. The CDR3 nucleotides are TGCAGTGCTAGAGCGGAGGGGTACGAGCAGTACTTC.

The chain carries TRBV19 and TRBJ1-2, with TRBD1 as a possible D gene (6 bases). V lost 7 bases and J lost 8, with 17 bases in between. The CDR3 has 13 amino acids. The germline gives CDR1 LNHDA, CDR2 SQIVND (reference sequence). The CDR3 DNA is TGTGCCAGTACCCATACAGGGTTCGGCGGCTACACCTTC. This codes for CASTHTGFGGYTF.

This clonotype was found a few times. The chain combines TRBV28 with TRBJ2-7; 12 bases align to TRBD2. The CDR3 contains 17 residues. CDR1 and CDR2 (germline): MDHEN, SYDVKM. Trimming took 6 bases from V and 3 from J; bases not matched to a gene: 12. CDR3 sequence: CASSAGLAGRALYEQYF. CDR3 nucleotide sequence: TGTGCCAGCAGCGCTGGACTAGCGGGAAGAGCACTCTACGAGCAGTACTTC.

CDR3 nucleotide sequence: TGTGCCAGCACCCAGCTCGGGACAGCCTATGGCTACACCTTC. It specifies CASTQLGTAYGYTF. J is TRBJ1-2 and V is TRBV7-8; the match to TRBD1 covers 7 bases. The CDR3 totals 14 residues. V was clipped by 7 bases and J by 4 bases; unmatched bases: 9. Germline CDR1 reads SGHVS; CDR2 reads FQNEAQ.

The chain carries TRBV14 and TRBJ1-2, with a weak D call TRBD1 (5 bases). The V gene lost 2 bases and the J gene lost 8 bases, with 12 bases spanning the gap. Germline V gene sequence: CDR1 SGHDN, CDR2 FVKESK. The CDR3 is 13 amino acids. In DNA form, the CDR3 reads TGTGCCAGCAGCCAATCGGGGCCAAGGGGCTACACCTTC. Translating gives CASSQSGPRGYTF.

The V call is TRBV3-1, the J call TRBJ1-4; D not resolved. Trimming pared 0 bases from V and 6 bases from J, leaving 11 bases between. Germline V gene data show CDR1 as LGHDT and CDR2 as YNNKEL (reference sequence). The CDR3 totals 15 residues. This CDR3 reads CASSQDSGGYEKLFF. The CDR3 DNA reads as TGTGCCAGCAGCCAAGATTCAGGAGGGTATGAAAAACTGTTTTTT.

V gene TRBV5-5 combines with J gene TRBJ1-6; D gene uncertain. V was cut by 6 bases and J by 9 bases, with 10 bases left in between. The CDR3 runs 12 residues. The germline V gene encodes CDR1 SGHKS and CDR2 YYEKEE (reference sequence). CDR3 sequence (DNA): TGTGCCAGCACCCTTCTGAGTTCACCCCTCCACTTT. This codes for CASTLLSSPLHF.

This clonotype was observed a handful of times. The chain couples TRBV12-3 or TRBV12-4 to TRBJ2-1; D might be TRBD1 (6 bases). This CDR3 comprises 16 residues. The germline V and J ends were trimmed by 3 bases and 7 bases, with 19 bases remaining between them. The CDR3 DNA is TGTGCCAGCAGTTTGAGTTTTAAGGTCCAGGGGAATGAGCAGTTCTTC. Encoded protein: CASSLSFKVQGNEQFF.

This clonotype has at least ten counts. The chain carries TRBV29-1 and TRBJ2-6; D is perhaps TRBD1 or TRBD2 (5 bases each). CDR1 and CDR2 (germline): SQVTM, ANQGSEA. V lost 6 bases and J lost 4, with 16 bases in between. This CDR3 comprises 15 residues. CDR3 in amino acids: CSVGDGPLGANVLTF. DNA for the CDR3: TGCAGCGTCGGGGACGGGCCTCTGGGGGCCAACGTCCTGACTTTC.

In regard to this clonotype: This could be a read error, since a much larger clone is one nucleotide away. The V call is TRBV12-3 or TRBV12-4, the J call TRBJ2-5, with D maybe TRBD2 (5 bases). The CDR3 consists of 15 residues. CDR3: CAGSFRGLEQETQYF. CDR3 nucleotides: TGTGCCGGCAGTTTTAGAGGGCTAGAACAAGAGACCCAGTACTTC.

This clonotype appeared a few times. V gene TRBV5-1 combines with J gene TRBJ2-7; tentative D call: TRBD2 (6 bases). V was shortened by 4 bases and J by 1 base, with 15 bases between the two germline ends. Germline CDR1 SGHRS, CDR2 YFSETQ. The CDR3 spans 15 residues. CDR3 nucleotide sequence: TGCGCCAGCAGCCCAGACGGGGGACGATCCTACGAGCAGTACTTC. Translating it yields CASSPDGGRSYEQYF.

The chain has TRBV5-1 and TRBJ2-3; 7 nucleotides line up with TRBD2. J was trimmed by 2 bases and V by 3 bases; bases with no gene match: 12. The CDR3 covers 17 residues. Germline V gene sequence: CDR1 SGHRS, CDR2 YFSETQ. In DNA, the CDR3 is TGCGCCAGCAGCTCCCAAAGGGGCGGGAGAACCACAGATACGCAGTATTTT. The encoded protein is CASSSQRGGRTTDTQYF.

The chain combines TRBV7-9 with TRBJ2-7; TRBD2 might be the D (6 bases). Deletions cut 1 base from V and 7 bases from J, with 23 bases between. The CDR3 is 17 residues long. The germline V gene has CDR1 SEHNR and CDR2 FQNEAQ (reference sequence). CDR3 in DNA: TGTGCCAGCAGCTTAGGGGAGGAGGACCCCGGTTTTGATGAGCAGTACTTC. Encoded protein: CASSLGEEDPGFDEQYF.

The chain uses TRBV28 and TRBJ2-3, with a weak D call TRBD1 (6 bases). Trimming took 7 bases from V and 2 from J, leaving 16 bases between them. The CDR3 is 15 amino acids. Looked up from germline, CDR1 is MDHEN and CDR2 is SYDVKM. Here the CDR3 reads CASTKGVGDTDTQYF. DNA of the CDR3: TGTGCCAGCACCAAGGGGGTGGGGGACACAGATACGCAGTATTTT.

This clonotype was found many times. For the CDR3, the DNA is TGCGCCAGCAGCCATGGTCTGAGGGGCATCGCCTACGAGCAGTACTTC. Translated: CASSHGLRGIAYEQYF. The chain combines TRBV4-1 with TRBJ2-7; D tentatively fits TRBD1 or TRBD2 (5 bases each). The germline V gene encodes CDR1 MGHRA and CDR2 YSYEKL. Trimming cost V 3 bases and J 2 bases, with 17 bases left between them. The CDR3 covers 16 residues.

The CDR3 nucleotides read TGCAGTGCTGTAAGACAGGCCGTGGGACAGCCCCAGCATTTT. Its protein is CSAVRQAVGQPQHF. The chain uses TRBV20-1 and TRBJ1-5, with D tentatively TRBD1 (6 bases). Between the trimmed V and J ends, which lost 5 bases and 7 bases, there was a span of 18 bases. CDR1 and CDR2 (germline): DFQATT, SNEGSKA (reference sequence). There are 14 residues in the CDR3.

This clonotype was observed a single time. The chain combines TRBV3-1 with TRBJ2-1; no firm D call. This CDR3 has 15 amino acids. The germline CDR1 and CDR2 sequences are LGHDT and YNNKEL (reference sequence). Trimming shortened V by 1 base and J by 3 bases, and 10 bases separated the two germline ends. The CDR3 DNA follows: TGTGCCAGCAGCCAAGGGTGGTTGTTCTACAATGAGCAGTTCTTC. Translated: CASSQGWLFYNEQFF.